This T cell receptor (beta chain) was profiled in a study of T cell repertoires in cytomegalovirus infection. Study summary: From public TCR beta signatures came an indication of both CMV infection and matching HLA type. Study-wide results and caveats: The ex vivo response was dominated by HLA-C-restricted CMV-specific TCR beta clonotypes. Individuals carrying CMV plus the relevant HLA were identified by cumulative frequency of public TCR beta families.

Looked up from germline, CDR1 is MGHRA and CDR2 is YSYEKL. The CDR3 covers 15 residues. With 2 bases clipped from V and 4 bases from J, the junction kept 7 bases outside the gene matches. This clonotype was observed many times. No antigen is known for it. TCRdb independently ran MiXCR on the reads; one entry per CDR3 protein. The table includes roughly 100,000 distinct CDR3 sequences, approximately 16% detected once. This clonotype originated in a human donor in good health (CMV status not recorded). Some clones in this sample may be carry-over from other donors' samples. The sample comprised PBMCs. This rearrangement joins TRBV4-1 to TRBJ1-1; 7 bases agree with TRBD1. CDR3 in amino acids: CASSQTMTGSTEAFF. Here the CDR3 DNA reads TGCGCCAGCAGCCAAACTATGACAGGGAGCACTGAAGCTTTCTTT.